A selection of T cell receptor beta chains follows, all from one sample in a study of monozygotic twins with inflammatory bowel disease. TCRdb reprocessed the 5' RACE reads and keeps a single row for each CDR3 protein, giving no DNA. Recorded for this sample: approximately 400,000 distinct CDR3 sequences. The sequenced material came from blood. These receptors all stem from a human donor with ulcerative colitis or Crohn's disease, or a healthy co-twin of an affected twin (not recorded which). CDR3s include the opening cysteine and the closing phenylalanine or tryptophan.

CDR3 protein	V gene	J gene
CASSDRVSGPAFF	TRBV7-9	TRBJ1-1
CSARDPSILQHF	TRBV20-1	TRBJ1-5
CASSLIYNSPLHF	TRBV5-1	TRBJ1-6
CASSLVAGDQKLFF	TRBV7-9	TRBJ1-4
CASSFGPVDTEAFF	TRBV6-5	TRBJ1-1
CASSPWRISGNTIYF	TRBV18	TRBJ1-3
CASRTSGLAKNIQYF	TRBV28	TRBJ2-4
CASSTGRGGYTF	TRBV28	TRBJ1-2
CSARDRLRGVSF	TRBV20-1	TRBJ2-3
CASSRMGDTQYF	TRBV9	TRBJ2-3
CASSPGVKEKLFF	TRBV18	TRBJ1-4
CASSFGGGEGEQYF	TRBV5-1	TRBJ2-7
CASSVQLPGQGIEKLFF	TRBV5-1	TRBJ1-4
CSVVGDRTEAFF	TRBV29-1	TRBJ1-1
CASSLNLLAASYNEQFF	TRBV12-3/TRBV12-4	TRBJ2-1
CATKDIHNEQFF	TRBV24-1	TRBJ2-1
CASSTPSDRAEAFF	TRBV7-6	TRBJ1-1
CASSLVPKETQYF	TRBV5-4	TRBJ2-5
CASSPPWQRGPQPQHF	TRBV7-9	TRBJ1-5
CASKRYYRGLNSGNTIYF	TRBV5-8	TRBJ1-3
CASSLGRGRGADEQFF	TRBV11-2	TRBJ2-1
CASTPLAGYNEQFF	TRBV12-3/TRBV12-4	TRBJ2-1
CASSPGQGLIASTEAFF	TRBV5-1	TRBJ1-1
CASSTLRGGPGEQYF	TRBV7-2	TRBJ2-7
CASSLPSGSFSEQFF	TRBV5-1	TRBJ2-1
CSVEDLASPQETQYF	TRBV29-1	TRBJ2-5
CSARGGTSGGTFSYEQYF	TRBV20-1	TRBJ2-7
CSARDIRGRVTLPLYGYTF	TRBV20-1	TRBJ1-2
CASSLASRRTEAFF	TRBV7-8	TRBJ1-1
CASKDSGGTSYNEQFF	TRBV13	TRBJ2-1
CSASFLEISYEQYF	TRBV20-1	TRBJ2-7
CASSSNSRTSGRASTDTQYF	TRBV13	TRBJ2-3
CASEDGGRYNQQFF	TRBV6-6	TRBJ2-1
CASSPHRVPYEQYF	TRBV6-2/TRBV6-3	TRBJ2-7
CASSLSGAHNQPQHF	TRBV5-1	TRBJ1-5
CSARAGAGVVTGELFF	TRBV20-1	TRBJ2-2
CTISEGTRTDETQYF	TRBV10-3	TRBJ2-5
CASSLAGLAGGGRSEQYF	TRBV7-6	TRBJ2-7
CASSLPTSYEAFF	TRBV7-9	TRBJ1-1
CSARDGLAESTDTQYF	TRBV20-1	TRBJ2-3
CASSIIAGGRNEQFF	TRBV5-1	TRBJ2-1
CAWGLGVNQPQHF	TRBV30	TRBJ1-5
CASQGGSGNEQFF	TRBV5-6	TRBJ2-1
CASSLALGTGNTEAFF	TRBV12-3/TRBV12-4	TRBJ1-1
CASSSDPQDEQFF	TRBV5-1	TRBJ2-1
CASSYNRGREQFF	TRBV11-2	TRBJ2-1
CASSFRGHQETQYF	TRBV12-3/TRBV12-4	TRBJ2-5
CASSLRLYETQYF	TRBV5-1	TRBJ2-5
CSALSIGGAGETQYF	TRBV20-1	TRBJ2-5
CASSLAPAGSSYEQYF	TRBV12-3/TRBV12-4	TRBJ2-7